This T cell receptor (beta chain) was recorded in a study of blood T cell repertoires in COVID-19. Looking at the study overall: Samples of COVID-19 (acute and convalescent) were obtained from the United States, Italy and Spain. T cells, B-cell-depleted T cells, or PBMCs provided the cDNA or gDNA that served as material.

The V segment lost 4 bases and the J segment 2 bases; nucleotides outside the gene matches: 1. Germline-derived CDR1 and CDR2 are MGHRA and YSYEKL. CDR3 size: 13 residues. As processed by the authors: Estimated nucleated cell counts came from reference gene primer amplification. Sequencing was performed with immunoSEQ multiplex PCR; in TCRdb, only in-frame clones are kept and a portion is missing. That table furnishes V, J and clone size, whereas the DNA furnished D and trimming. Found here are 100,000 to 150,000 clones, around 80% of them singletons; the top ten hold 5.5% to 6.5%. The sequencing sample was made of peripheral blood. The receptor comes from a man older than 75 with active or convalescent COVID-19. The chain joins TRBV4-1 to TRBJ1-2, with TRBD1 identical over 7 bases. CDR3 DNA sequence: TGCGCCAGCAGCCCACAGGGGAACTATGGCTACACCTTC. Encoded protein: CASSPQGNYGYTF.